This T cell receptor beta chain emerged from a study of cytomegalovirus exposure and HLA in healthy donors. This clone was seen just once. Its matching antigen is unknown. The PCR was carried out with 60 Vbeta primers and 13 Jbeta primers. Clones were sequenced by immunoSEQ multiplex PCR, and TCRdb holds only the in-frame ones, with some missing. The sample contains approximately 150,000 clones, 77% of which appear only once. In germline, CDR1 is MRHNA, CDR2 SNTAGT. V was clipped by 5 bases and J by 3 bases, with 8 bases between them. This CDR3 is built from 13 residues. Study findings and constraints: Apart from CMV serostatus, no immune exposure information was available.

This receptor was taken from a woman under 40 in good health and CMV-seropositive. Sequencing input: PBMCs. The rearrangement joins TRBV6-4 to TRBJ1-5; D gene unclear. CDR3 in DNA: TGTGCCAGCAGTCGGGAGTACAATCAGCCCCAGCATTTT. Encoded protein: CASSREYNQPQHF.